The T cell receptor (beta chain) under discussion was sequenced for a study of blood T cell repertoires in COVID-19 (dated by TCRdb to between 2020 and 2021). Turning to the overall study: Samples from collaborators originated in the United States, Italy and Spain and spanned both the acute and convalescent phases of COVID-19. Where available, HLA class I and class II types were obtained from metadata supplied by the sample provider rather than from assay-based typing. The prospective study material was composed of cDNA or gDNA derived from T cells, B-cell-depleted T cells, or PBMCs. The repertoires were made available in a free public database intended to serve as a resource for research on the immune response to SARS-CoV-2. The sample metadata nearly always contained a de-identified subject ID, COVID-19 status, age in years and sex. The samples were drawn from two sources: the first 160 participants of the ongoing ImmuneRACE study, and 1,200 or so subjects contributed by 6 global collaborators. Subjects who had been exposed to COVID-19, were actively infected with it, or had recovered from it provided the deeply sampled blood TCRbeta repertoires that made up the dataset.

Participants in the prospective study were enrolled through a virtual design, were aged roughly 18 to 100 years, and lived in under 25 United States geographic areas. Cohort assignment in the prospective study relied on participant-reported clinical history from a screening survey and a study questionnaire. Recovered participants in ImmuneRACE Cohort 3 were defined by two consecutive negative NP/OP PCR tests, clearance by a healthcare professional, or resolution of symptoms. In the prospective study, whole blood, serum and a nasopharyngeal or oropharyngeal swab were collected from each participant by mobile phlebotomists. Prospective study participants could optionally give additional blood draws and questionnaires over an approximately 2-month period. Before DNA extraction, prospective study blood samples were shipped either frozen or at room temperature. Including cysteine and phenylalanine, the CDR3 has 13 amino acids. The retained sequence is limited to the CDR3, 39 bases, with the frame set at the first base. CDR1 and CDR2 were assigned from the germline V gene as SGHTA and FQGTGA. V is cut by 3 bases and J by 13 bases, and the space between the germline ends is 18 bases.

Points on this clone: No cognate antigen has been identified for it. It has no much larger one-base neighbor in the sample; base qualities were not kept.

The immunoSEQ Assay, a bias-controlled multiplex PCR, was used to amplify TCRbeta CDR3 regions from genomic DNA. The study's own analysis went as follows. Nucleated cell counts per sample were estimated from amplification of reference gene primers within the assay. Sequence reads were collapsed and filtered to measure the absolute abundance of every unique TCRbeta CDR3 rearrangement. For each sample, productive Simpson clonality was calculated as the square root of Simpson's diversity index across productive rearrangements. The table comes from immuneACCESS by way of TCRdb, which keeps in-frame sequences with V and J called. Part of the clones is missing from these tables; in studies checked, under half for an unresolved V gene and the rest for unknown reasons. The DNA gave D and trimming, while V, J and clone size come from that table. The sample table shows some 390,000 clones, and 80% to 90% are seen once. Around 1.1% of the sample comes from the top ten.

Here is what the overall study found, with its caveats: How much clinical and demographic metadata was included differed by source and by participant, and the metadata was provided uncurated.

The receptor was isolated from a man between 25 and 39 years old who had recovered from COVID-19. The V and J genes are TRBV7-3 and TRBJ1-2; a weak D assignment points to TRBD1 (5 bases agree). Sample: PBMCs or T cells enriched from blood (not recorded which). CDR3 loop: CASSLGQGGWVTF. The DNA is as follows: TGTGCCAGCAGCTTGGGGCAGGGCGGTTGGGTCACCTTC.